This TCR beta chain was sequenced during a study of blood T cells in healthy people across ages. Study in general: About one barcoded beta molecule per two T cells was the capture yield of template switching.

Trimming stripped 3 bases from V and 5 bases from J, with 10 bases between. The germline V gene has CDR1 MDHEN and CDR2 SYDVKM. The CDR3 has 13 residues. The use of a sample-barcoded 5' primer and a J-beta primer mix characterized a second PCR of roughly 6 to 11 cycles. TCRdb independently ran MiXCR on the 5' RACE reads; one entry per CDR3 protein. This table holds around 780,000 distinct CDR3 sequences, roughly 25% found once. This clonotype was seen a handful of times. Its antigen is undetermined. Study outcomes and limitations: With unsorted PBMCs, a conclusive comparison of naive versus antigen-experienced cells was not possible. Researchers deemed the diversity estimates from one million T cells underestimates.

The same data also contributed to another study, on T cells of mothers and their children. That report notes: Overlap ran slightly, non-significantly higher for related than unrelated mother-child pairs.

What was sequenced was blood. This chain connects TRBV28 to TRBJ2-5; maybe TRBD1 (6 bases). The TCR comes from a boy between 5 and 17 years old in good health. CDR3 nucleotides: TGTGCCAGCAGTTTGGACAGTTTGGAGACCCAGTACTTC. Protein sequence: CASSLDSLETQYF. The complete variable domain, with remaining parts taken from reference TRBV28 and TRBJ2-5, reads DVKVTQSSRYLVKRTGEKVFLECVQDMDHENMFWYRQDPGLGLRLIYFSYDVKMKEKGDIPEGYSVSREKKERFSLILESASTNQTSMYLCASSLDSLETQYFGPGTRLLVL.